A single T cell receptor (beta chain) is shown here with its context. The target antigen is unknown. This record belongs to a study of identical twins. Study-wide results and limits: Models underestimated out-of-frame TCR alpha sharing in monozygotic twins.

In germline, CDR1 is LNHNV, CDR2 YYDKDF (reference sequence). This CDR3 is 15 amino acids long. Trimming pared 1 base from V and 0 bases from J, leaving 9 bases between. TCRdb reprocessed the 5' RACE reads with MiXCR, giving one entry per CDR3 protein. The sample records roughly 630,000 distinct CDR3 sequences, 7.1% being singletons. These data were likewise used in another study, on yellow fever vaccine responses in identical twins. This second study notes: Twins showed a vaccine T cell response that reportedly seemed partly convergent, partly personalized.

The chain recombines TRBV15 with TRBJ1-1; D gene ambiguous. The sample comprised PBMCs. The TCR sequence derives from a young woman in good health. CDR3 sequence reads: CATSRGGIMNTEAFF. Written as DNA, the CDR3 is TGTGCCACCAGCAGAGGAGGAATCATGAACACTGAAGCTTTCTTT. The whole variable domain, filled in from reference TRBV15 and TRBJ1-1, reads DAMVIQNPRYQVTQFGKPVTLSCSQTLNHNVMYWYQQKSSQAPKLLFHYYDKDFNNEADTPDNFQSRRPNTSFCFLDIRSPGLGDTAMYLCATSRGGIMNTEAFFGQGTRLTVV.